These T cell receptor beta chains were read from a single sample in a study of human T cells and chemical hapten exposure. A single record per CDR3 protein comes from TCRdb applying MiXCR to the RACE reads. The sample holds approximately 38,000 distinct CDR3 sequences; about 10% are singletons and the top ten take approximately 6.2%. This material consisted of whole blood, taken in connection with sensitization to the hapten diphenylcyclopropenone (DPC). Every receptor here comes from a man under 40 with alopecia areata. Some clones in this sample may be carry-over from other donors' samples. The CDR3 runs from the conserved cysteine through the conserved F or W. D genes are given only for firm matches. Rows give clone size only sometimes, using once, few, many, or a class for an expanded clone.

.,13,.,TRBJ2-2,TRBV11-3,CASSLDSTGELFF,TGTGCCAGCAGCTTAGATTCCACCGGGGAGCTGTTTTTT
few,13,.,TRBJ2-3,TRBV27,CASSRITYDTQYF,TGTGCCAGCAGCCGGATAACTTATGATACGCAGTATTTT
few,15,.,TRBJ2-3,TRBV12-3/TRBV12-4,CASTPIRGGVNTQYF,TGTGCCAGCACCCCAATTCGGGGTGGCGTAAATACGCAGTATTTT
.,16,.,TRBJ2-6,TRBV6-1,CASYKAISVGANVLTF,TGTGCCAGCTACAAGGCGATTTCTGTCGGGGCCAACGTCCTGACTTTC
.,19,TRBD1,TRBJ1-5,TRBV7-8,CASSLAGVGQGVLGQPQHF,TGTGCCAGCAGCTTAGCGGGAGTGGGACAGGGAGTTTTGGGTCAGCCCCAGCATTTT
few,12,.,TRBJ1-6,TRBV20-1,CSARRSNSPLHF,TGCAGTGCTAGGCGGAGTAATTCACCCCTCCACTTT
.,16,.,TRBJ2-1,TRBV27,CASSLAGKGPYNEQFF,TGTGCCAGCAGTTTAGCGGGAAAGGGGCCTTACAATGAGCAGTTCTTC
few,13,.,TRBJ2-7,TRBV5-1,CASSLAIGYEQYF,TGCGCCAGCAGCTTGGCCATTGGGTACGAGCAGTACTTC
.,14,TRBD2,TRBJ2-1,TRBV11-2,CASSFSSGINEQFF,TGTGCCAGCAGCTTCAGTAGCGGGATCAATGAGCAGTTCTTC
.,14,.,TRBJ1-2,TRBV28,CASSLRTVFYGYTF,TGTGCCAGCAGTTTAAGGACAGTTTTTTATGGCTACACCTTC
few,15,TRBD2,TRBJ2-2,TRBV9,CASSVGGSGNGELFF,TGTGCCAGCAGCGTAGGCGGGAGCGGTAACGGGGAGCTGTTTTTT
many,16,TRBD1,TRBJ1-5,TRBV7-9,CASSLVSGQASQPQHF,TGTGCCAGCAGCTTAGTTTCCGGACAGGCTAGTCAGCCCCAGCATTTT
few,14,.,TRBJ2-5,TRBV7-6,CASSLGPGKETQYF,TGTGCCAGCAGCTTAGGCCCGGGGAAAGAGACCCAGTACTTC
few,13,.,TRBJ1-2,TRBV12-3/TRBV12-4,CASSSPGVYGYTF,TGTGCCAGCAGTTCCCCAGGGGTTTATGGCTACACCTTC
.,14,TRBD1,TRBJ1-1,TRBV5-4,CASSSQGRKTEAFF,TGTGCCAGCAGCTCACAGGGGCGGAAGACTGAAGCTTTCTTT
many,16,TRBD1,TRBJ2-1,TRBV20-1,CSARGMGQASYNEQFF,TGCAGTGCTAGAGGCATGGGACAGGCATCTTACAATGAGCAGTTCTTC
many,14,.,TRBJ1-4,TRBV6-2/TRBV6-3,CASSSTRTNEKLFF,TGTGCCAGCAGTTCGACACGTACCAACGAAAAACTGTTTTTT
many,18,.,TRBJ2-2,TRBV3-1,CASSQAYRAGRATGELFF,TGTGCCAGCAGCCAAGCCTACCGGGCAGGGAGAGCCACCGGGGAGCTGTTTTTT
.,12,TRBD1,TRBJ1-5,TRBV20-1,CSANRGGQPQHF,TGCAGTGCAAACAGGGGTGGGCAGCCCCAGCATTTT
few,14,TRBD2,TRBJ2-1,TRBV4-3,CASSQGLASNEQFF,TGCGCCAGCAGCCAGGGACTAGCGTCCAATGAGCAGTTCTTC
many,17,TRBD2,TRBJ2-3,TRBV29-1,CSVTLLAGGSFTDTQYF,TGCAGCGTTACGCTTCTAGCGGGGGGATCATTCACAGATACGCAGTATTTT
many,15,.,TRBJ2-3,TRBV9,CASSPGGGVWDTQYF,TGTGCCAGCAGCCCCGGGGGAGGAGTTTGGGATACGCAGTATTTT
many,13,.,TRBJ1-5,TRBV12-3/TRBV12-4,CASSFDRHQPQHF,TGTGCCAGCAGTTTTGACAGGCATCAGCCCCAGCATTTT
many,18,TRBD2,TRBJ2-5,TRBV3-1,CASSQPGTLAGFQETQYF,TGTGCCAGCAGCCAACCCGGAACCCTAGCGGGCTTCCAAGAGACCCAGTACTTC
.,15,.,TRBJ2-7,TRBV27,CASSTDSFSSYEQYF,TGTGCCAGCAGTACGGACAGTTTTAGCTCCTACGAGCAGTACTTC
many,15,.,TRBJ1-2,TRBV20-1,CSARGLDRNYYGYTF,TGCAGTGCTAGGGGCTTAGACAGGAACTACTATGGCTACACCTTC
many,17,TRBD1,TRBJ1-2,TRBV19,CASSILPTGLNNYGYTF,TGTGCCAGTAGTATCCTCCCGACAGGGCTCAATAACTATGGCTACACCTTC
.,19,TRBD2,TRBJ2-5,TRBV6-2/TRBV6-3,CASSYEPSSGNPIQETQYF,TGTGCCAGCAGTTACGAACCGAGTAGCGGGAACCCTATCCAAGAGACCCAGTACTTC
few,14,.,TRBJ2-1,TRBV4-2,CASSQGQIADEQFF,TGTGCCAGCAGCCAAGGACAAATCGCGGATGAGCAGTTCTTC
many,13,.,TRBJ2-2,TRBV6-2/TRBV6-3,CASSRTSTGELFF,TGTGCCAGCAGTCGGACGAGCACCGGGGAGCTGTTTTTT